The 24 T cell receptor beta chains reported below all come from one sample, sequenced in a study of T cell clonality in common variable immunodeficiency. Method: immunoSEQ multiplex PCR; TCRdb's copy keeps in-frame clones and lacks some. The repertoire consists of about 52,000 clones, none detected only once. Sequenced: peripheral blood mononuclear cells. The receptors originated from a person aged 18 to 69 in good health.

This clone has ten or more counts. The CDR3 goes on 3 residues after the read ends, and that part is filled in from the germline J gene. The genes are TRBV5-4 and TRBJ2-1; D is unclear. Germline-derived CDR1 and CDR2 are SGHNT and YYREEE (reference sequence). This CDR3 has 12 amino acids. Trimming shortened V by 4 bases and J by 6 bases, and 8 bases separated the two germline ends. The sequenced CDR3 bases are TGTGCCAGCAGCACCCCCGGCAATGAG. Translating it yields CASSTPGNE. The full-length CDR3 reads as CASSTPGNEQFF.

This clone was picked up many times. The CDR3 bases that were read are TGTGCCATCAGTGAATCGACTAGCGGGGAGAGGACC. It translates to CAISESTSGERT. The full CDR3 reads CAISESTSGERTQYF. This chain joins TRBV10-3 and TRBJ2-5; 11 bases match TRBD2. From the germline J gene comes the end of the CDR3, since the read stops 3 residues before it. This CDR3 comprises 15 residues. From germline, CDR1 is ENHRY and CDR2 SYGVKD. With 3 bases clipped from V and 7 bases from J, the junction kept 7 bases outside the gene matches.

About this clone: The read ends 3 residues before the CDR3 terminus; that terminus is restored from the germline J gene. The rearrangement uses TRBV30 and TRBJ2-3; 7 nucleotides match TRBD1. This CDR3 is built from 12 residues. Germline lookup yields CDR1 GTSNPN and CDR2 SVGIG (reference sequence). The sequenced part of the CDR3 DNA is TGTGCCTGGGGACGACAGGGAGAGACG. It translates to CAWGRQGET. The full CDR3 reads CAWGRQGETQYF.

This clone was detected many times. The read gets to within 3 residues of the CDR3 end, and the germline J gene fills in the rest. The chain links TRBV19 to TRBJ1-4; 8 bases align to TRBD1. The CDR3 spans 18 residues. From germline, CDR1 is LNHDA and CDR2 SQIVND (reference sequence). V shed 7 bases, J shed 3 bases, and the junction held 16 bases outside the gene matches. The CDR3: CASTIGQGTKAANEKLFF. CDR3 DNA (partial): TGTGCCAGTACCATCGGACAGGGAACGAAGGCAGCTAATGAAAAA.

This clone was found many times. The read ends 3 residues before the CDR3 terminus; that terminus is restored from the germline J gene. J is TRBJ1-5 and V is TRBV29-1; D may be TRBD1 (6 bases). Looked up from germline, CDR1 is SQVTM and CDR2 is ANQGSEA. The CDR3 is 13 residues long. The V end was cut by 7 bases, the J end by 2 bases, with 12 bases between. CDR3 amino acids: CSAQGGGNQPQHF. Partial CDR3 DNA: TGCAGCGCACAGGGTGGTGGCAATCAGCCC.

This clone was seen ten or more times. The read ends 3 residues early relative to the CDR3; the germline J gene fills the gap. V and J are TRBV5-1 and TRBJ1-1; D call uncertain. V lost 0 bases to trimming and J lost 0 bases, with 9 bases between them. The CDR3 covers 15 residues. CDR1 is SGHRS, CDR2 YFSETQ, per germline. The sequenced part of the CDR3 DNA is TGCGCCAGCAGCTTGGCCGACTTTATGAACACTGAA. This encodes CASSLADFMNTE. The full CDR3 protein is CASSLADFMNTEAFF.

In the case of this clone: The junction shows a germline mismatch at one end, possibly a read error. The read stops 3 residues short of the end of the CDR3; the missing end is completed from the germline J gene. This chain uses TRBV5-1 with TRBJ2-5; TRBD1 matches at 9 bases. The germline V gene encodes CDR1 SGHRS and CDR2 YFSETQ. There are 14 residues in the CDR3. CDR3 bases read: TGCGCCGGCAGCACCCGGGACAGGGCAGAGACC. This gives the protein CAGSTRDRAET. The whole CDR3 protein is CAGSTRDRAETQYF.

Many counts were recorded for this clone. The CDR3 end lies 3 residues beyond the end of the read and is filled in from the germline J gene. The chain is built from TRBV7-2 and TRBJ1-5, with TRBD1 matching over 7 bases. V lost 5 bases to trimming and J lost 6 bases; unmatched junction nucleotides: 7. Germline assignment: CDR1 SGHTA and CDR2 FQGNSA. CDR3 size: 14 residues. The CDR3 protein is CASSLRGPPQPQHF. Partial CDR3 DNA: TGTGCCAGCAGCCTAAGGGGGCCTCCTCAGCCC.

As for this clone: The DNA ends 3 residues before the CDR3 does, and the rest of the CDR3 is filled in from the germline J gene. The chain carries TRBV19 and TRBJ1-5, with D maybe TRBD1 (5 bases). CDR1 and CDR2 from the germline V gene are LNHDA and SQIVND (reference sequence). Trimming shortened V by 4 bases and J by 0 bases, and 10 bases separated the two germline ends. The CDR3 covers 15 residues. The CDR3 here is CASSRDQGSNQPQHF. CDR3 DNA (partial): TGTGCCAGTAGTAGAGATCAGGGTAGCAATCAGCCC. Combining the CDR3 with reference TRBV19 and TRBJ1-5 gives the whole variable domain DGGITQSPKYLFRKEGQNVTLSCEQNLNHDAMYWYRQDPGQGLRLIYYSQIVNDFQKGDIAEGYSVSREKKESFPLTVTSAQKNPTAFYLCASSRDQGSNQPQHFGDGTRLSIL.

Note on this clone: The read ends 3 residues before the CDR3 terminus; that terminus is restored from the germline J gene. The rearrangement joins TRBV18 to TRBJ2-5; 8 positions agree with TRBD1. V shed 5 bases and J 5 bases; nucleotides not matched to a gene: 4. Germline CDR1 is KGHSH and CDR2 is LQKENI. The CDR3 contains 13 residues. CDR3 protein: CASSANRGETQYF. The CDR3 bases that were read are TGTGCCAGCTCAGCAAACAGGGGGGAGACC.

Only a few counts were recorded for this clone. The read stops 3 residues short of the end of the CDR3; the missing end is completed from the germline J gene. The chain employs TRBV30 and TRBJ2-4, with D maybe TRBD2 (6 bases). Germline V CDR1 and CDR2: GTSNPN, SVGIG (reference sequence). The CDR3 has 13 residues. The part of the CDR3 DNA that was read is TGTGCCTGGAGTGTAGAATCTGGGGGGATT. It yields the protein CAWSVESGGI. The whole CDR3 protein is CAWSVESGGIQYF. Full variable domain (remainder filled in from reference TRBV30 and TRBJ2-4): SQTIHQWPATLVQPVGSPLSLECTVEGTSNPNLYWYRQAAGRGLQLLFYSVGIGQISSEVPQNLSASRPQDRQFILSSKKLLLSDSGFYLCAWSVESGGIQYFGAGTRLSVL.

The table lists this clone with many counts. The read terminates 3 residues before the CDR3 end, so the remaining end is supplied by the germline J gene. The chain recombines TRBV10-1 with TRBJ2-2; 7 nucleotides line up with TRBD1. The CDR3 loop spans 16 amino acids. Germline-derived CDR1 and CDR2 are WNHNN and SYGVQD (reference sequence). Unmatched junction bases numbered 7, after V lost 6 bases and J lost 0 bases. The CDR3 loop reads CASSEDRPSNTGELFF. The part of the CDR3 DNA that was read is TGCGCCAGCAGCGAGGACAGGCCTTCGAACACCGGGGAG.

Ten or more counts support this clone. The CDR3 extends 3 residues past the end of the read, so its final part is completed from the germline J gene. The chain recombines TRBV5-1 with TRBJ2-1; 10 bases match TRBD2. The CDR3 has 16 amino acids. Germline V gives CDR1 SGHRS, CDR2 YFSETQ. J gave up 9 bases and V 0 bases, and 9 bases lay outside the gene matches. The sequenced CDR3 bases are TGCGCCAGCAGCTTGGGCCTAGCGGGGGCCGGGGGTGAG. Translation: CASSLGLAGAGGE. The full CDR3 reads CASSLGLAGAGGEQFF.

In its sample, this clone was seen many times. The read comes to an end 3 residues before the CDR3 does, leaving the germline J gene to fill in the end. V is TRBV12-3 or TRBV12-4 and J is TRBJ1-2; 9 bases agree with TRBD1. CDR3 size: 14 residues. V shed 5 bases and J 5 bases; nucleotides not matched to a gene: 6. The DNA read from the CDR3 is TGTGCCAGCAGTCAGGACAGGGGATGGTATGGC. Its protein is CASSQDRGWYG. The CDR3 in full is CASSQDRGWYGYTF.

This clone was seen ten or more times. The CDR3 end falls 3 residues outside the read, so it is completed with the germline J gene. This chain links TRBV10-2 with TRBJ2-7, with 8 bases lining up with TRBD1. The trim removed 3 bases at V and 6 bases at J, leaving 7 bases unmatched. Germline V CDR1 and CDR2: WSHSY, SAAADI. The CDR3 is 14 residues long. Partial CDR3 DNA: TGCGCCAGCAGTGACCTAGGGACAGGACGCGAG. Amino acid sequence: CASSDLGTGRE. The entire CDR3 protein reads CASSDLGTGREQYF.

In its sample, this clone was seen many times. The observed sequence ends 3 residues before the CDR3 terminus, with the missing tail filled in from the germline J gene. The J gene is TRBJ2-3, the V gene TRBV5-1; D is unclear. The CDR3 covers 13 residues. Germline V gene data show CDR1 as SGHRS and CDR2 as YFSETQ. Trimming shortened V by 5 bases and J by 1 base, and 8 bases separated the two germline ends. The CDR3 is CASSPSGTDTQYF. Partial CDR3 DNA: TGCGCCAGCAGTCCCAGCGGCACAGATACG. The variable domain in full, with the rest retrieved from reference TRBV5-1 and TRBJ2-3, is KAGVTQTPRYLIKTRGQQVTLSCSPISGHRSVSWYQQTPGQGLQFLFEYFSETQRNKGNFPGRFSGRQFSNSRSEMNVSTLELGDSALYLCASSPSGTDTQYFGPGTRLTVL.

This clone was observed many times. CDR3 amino acids: CSARVYRQNSPLHF. CDR3 bases read: TGCAGTGCTAGAGTATACAGACAAAATTCACCC. The chain employs TRBV20-1 and TRBJ1-6; unclear D gene. The read terminates 3 residues ahead of where the CDR3 ends, so the germline J gene completes it. The ends were cut back, 1 base at V and 7 bases at J, with 11 bases in the middle. This CDR3 has 14 residues. Germline V lookup: CDR1 DFQATT, CDR2 SNEGSKA (reference sequence).

This clone was seen many times. The sequence runs out 3 residues before the end of the CDR3; the remainder is reconstructed from the germline J gene. V and J are TRBV29-1 and TRBJ2-7, with 8 bases fitting TRBD2. V shed 1 base and J 3 bases; nucleotides not matched to a gene: 5. Germline CDR1 and CDR2: SQVTM and ANQGSEA. This CDR3 is 14 amino acids long. CDR3 DNA (partial): TGCAGCGTTGAAGTCGGGGGGGTCAGCTACGAG. This codes for CSVEVGGVSYE. The whole CDR3 sequence reads CSVEVGGVSYEQYF.

At least ten counts were recorded for this clone. Coverage ceases 3 residues before the CDR3 finishes, and the germline J gene fills in the end. This chain connects TRBV5-1 to TRBJ1-4, with 9 bases that match TRBD1. Germline V gene data show CDR1 as SGHRS and CDR2 as YFSETQ. The CDR3 runs 14 residues. Losses at the gene ends were 4 bases for V and 10 bases for J; bases not matched to a gene: 8. This CDR3 reads CASSAGTGIGKLFF. Incomplete CDR3 DNA: TGCGCCAGCAGCGCCGGGACAGGGATTGGAAAA.

This clone came up many times. The read ends 3 residues early relative to the CDR3; the germline J gene fills the gap. The rearrangement links TRBV2 to TRBJ2-5; 12 bases fit TRBD2. The CDR3 covers 16 residues. Germline loops: CDR1 SNHLY, CDR2 FYNNEI. Trimming cost V 5 bases and J 2 bases; bases outside gene matches: 6. Here the CDR3 reads CASSWLAGGGQETQYF. CDR3 DNA, as far as it was read: TGTGCCAGCAGTTGGCTAGCGGGAGGGGGACAAGAGACC. The variable domain in full, with the rest retrieved from reference TRBV2 and TRBJ2-5, is EPEVTQTPSHQVTQMGQEVILRCVPISNHLYFYWYRQILGQKVEFLVSFYNNEISEKSEIFDDQFSVERPDGSNFTLKIRSTKLEDSAMYFCASSWLAGGGQETQYFGPGTRLLVL.

This clone was detected ten times or more. The sequence runs out 3 residues before the end of the CDR3; the remainder is reconstructed from the germline J gene. The J gene is TRBJ2-2, the V gene TRBV15; TRBD1 aligns across 9 bases. Germline V gene data show CDR1 as LNHNV and CDR2 as YYDKDF (reference sequence). The junction had 8 bases not matched to a gene; V was cut back by 11 bases and J by 7 bases. The CDR3 consists of 13 residues. This CDR3 reads CAAGTGRSGELFF. The covered CDR3 bases are TGTGCCGCGGGGACAGGGAGAAGCGGGGAG.

This clone is labeled as medium-sized (0.01 to 0.1%). The read falls 3 residues short of the CDR3 end, and the missing part is taken from the germline J gene. The chain has TRBV30 and TRBJ2-4; D is unresolved. From germline, CDR1 is GTSNPN and CDR2 SVGIG (reference sequence). V lost 2 bases and J lost 6, with 11 bases in between. CDR3 length: 13 amino acids. The CDR3 DNA, read in part, is TGTGCCTGGAGTCCGGGTAGAGGAAACATT. Translating it yields CAWSPGRGNI. The full CDR3 protein is CAWSPGRGNIQYF.

With regard to this clone: The DNA ends 3 residues before the CDR3 does, and the rest of the CDR3 is filled in from the germline J gene. The genes are TRBV2 and TRBJ2-1; tentatively, D is TRBD2 (7 bases). CDR1 is SNHLY, CDR2 FYNNEI, per germline. Trimming cost V 5 bases and J 1 base, with 21 bases left between them. CDR3 length: 18 residues. CDR3 bases read: TGTGCCAGCAGTCCTCCGGAGGGGGGGCCCCAATCCTACAATGAG. Translating it yields CASSPPEGGPQSYNE. The CDR3 reads in full as CASSPPEGGPQSYNEQFF.

This clone showed up many times. Coverage ceases 3 residues before the CDR3 finishes, and the germline J gene fills in the end. V and J are TRBV5-1 and TRBJ1-5; 9 bases align to TRBD1. Trimming cost V 2 bases and J 1 base; bases outside gene matches: 1. Germline CDR1 reads SGHRS; CDR2 reads YFSETQ. This CDR3 is built from 15 residues. The CDR3 reads CASSLQGASNQPQHF. The sequenced part of the CDR3 DNA is TGCGCCAGCAGCTTACAGGGGGCGAGCAATCAGCCC. Filled out from reference TRBV5-1 and TRBJ1-5, the complete variable domain reads KAGVTQTPRYLIKTRGQQVTLSCSPISGHRSVSWYQQTPGQGLQFLFEYFSETQRNKGNFPGRFSGRQFSNSRSEMNVSTLELGDSALYLCASSLQGASNQPQHFGDGTRLSIL.